These 23 T cell receptor beta chains were sequenced from one sample in a study of blood T cell repertoires in COVID-19. Libraries were prepared by immunoSEQ multiplex PCR; TCRdb keeps only in-frame clonotypes and omits some of them. The table shows 230,000 or so clones, with roughly 80% occurring only once. Sequencing was done on a sample of peripheral blood. Receptor source: a human donor in a cohort sampled during active COVID-19.

The chain carries TRBV28 and TRBJ1-1; no reliable D call. The germline V and J ends were trimmed by 5 bases and 10 bases, with 14 bases remaining between them. The CDR3 has 12 residues. Per the germline V gene, CDR1 is MDHEN and CDR2 is SYDVKM. CDR3 residues: CASSVVTAGAFF. The CDR3 nucleotides read TGTGCCAGCAGTGTCGTAACAGCAGGAGCTTTCTTT.

The chain has TRBV7-2 and TRBJ2-3; a possible D gene is TRBD2 (6 bases). This CDR3 has 15 residues. Germline V gene sequence: CDR1 SGHTA, CDR2 FQGNSA. Between the trimmed V and J ends, which lost 5 bases and 6 bases, there was a span of 18 bases. CDR3 amino acids: CASSLNPGSRDTQYF. The CDR3 DNA is TGTGCCAGCAGCCTAAACCCCGGGAGTAGGGATACGCAGTATTTT.

The V and J genes are TRBV28 and TRBJ1-4; D possibly corresponds to TRBD1 (6 bases). The CDR3 runs 15 residues. CDR1 is MDHEN and CDR2 is SYDVKM in the germline V gene. The V and J ends lost 5 bases and 8 bases respectively, with 18 bases between them. CDR3 protein: CASSPTGWGGEKLFF. CDR3 DNA sequence: TGTGCCAGCAGTCCTACAGGGTGGGGTGGCGAAAAACTGTTTTTT.

The chain carries TRBV25-1 and TRBJ2-1; the match to TRBD2 covers 10 bases. The germline gives CDR1 MGHDK, CDR2 SYGVNS. The CDR3 contains 16 residues. Trimming at V came to 3 bases and at J to 7 bases, leaving 9 bases not matched to a gene. The CDR3 is CASSEPQRAGGNEQFF. The CDR3 region has the DNA TGTGCCAGCAGTGAGCCACAGAGAGCGGGAGGGAATGAGCAGTTCTTC.

This clone appeared a few times. The chain employs TRBV21-1 and TRBJ1-5; the listed D gene, TRBD1, was not tested against the DNA. TRBV21-1 has pseudogene status. The CDR3 consists of 15 residues. CDR3 sequence (DNA): TGTGCCAGCAGAGAAACAGGGGAGGGCAATCAGCCCCAGCATTTT. This codes for CASRETGEGNQPQHF.

This clone was seen just once. The V call is TRBV6-5, the J call TRBJ2-5; D not resolved. CDR3 length: 13 residues. The ends were cut back, 5 bases at V and 5 bases at J, with 12 bases in the middle. Germline-derived CDR1 and CDR2 are MNHEY and SVGAGI. The CDR3 loop is CASSPRNGETQYF. DNA of the CDR3: TGTGCCAGCAGTCCCCGGAACGGGGAGACCCAGTACTTC.

There are many counts of this clone. V gene TRBV6-6 combines with J gene TRBJ1-1; D uncertain. This CDR3 contains 14 residues. CDR1 and CDR2 from the germline V gene are MNHNY and SVGAGI (reference sequence). Trimming pared 4 bases from V and 2 bases from J, leaving 11 bases between. The CDR3 here is CASSSLESNTEAFF. CDR3 bases: TGTGCCAGCAGTTCCCTAGAAAGTAACACTGAAGCTTTCTTT.

The V call is TRBV7-2, the J call TRBJ2-7; maybe TRBD2 (5 bases). Germline CDR1 is SGHTA and CDR2 is FQGNSA. The V end was cut by 2 bases, the J end by 0 bases, with 11 bases between. CDR3 length equals 15 residues. CDR3 coding DNA: TGTGCCAGCAGCTTACCCTCGGGGATCTCCTACGAGCAGTACTTC. Protein product: CASSLPSGISYEQYF.

This chain links TRBV5-1 with TRBJ2-5, with TRBD2 matching 12 bases. V lost 4 bases and J lost 1; bases outside the gene matches: 5. CDR1 and CDR2 from the germline V gene are SGHRS and YFSETQ. The CDR3 is 16 residues long. The CDR3 DNA follows: TGCGCCAGCAGCCCCGGACTAGCGGGGCTCCAAGAGACCCAGTACTTC. Translation gives CASSPGLAGLQETQYF.

This clone was seen ten or more times. In the same sample, other DNA sequences code for this CDR3. The CDR3 nucleotides read TGTGCCAGCAGCGCTTACAGGGGCAATGAGCAGTTCTTC. It is translated as CASSAYRGNEQFF. J is TRBJ2-1 and V is TRBV9, with 7 bases matching TRBD1. The germline V gene encodes CDR1 SGDLS and CDR2 YYNGEE. Trimming removed 3 bases from V and 6 bases from J; junction bases left unmatched: 3. The CDR3 is 13 residues long.

The chain recombines TRBV9 with TRBJ2-5; the D is unclear. Trimming stripped 0 bases from V and 2 bases from J, with 14 bases between. CDR3 length: 16 amino acids. The germline V gene has CDR1 SGDLS and CDR2 YYNGEE. As DNA, the CDR3 is TGTGCCAGCAGCGTAGGGGCTTTTGGCTCTCAAGAGACCCAGTACTTC. It yields the protein CASSVGAFGSQETQYF. The whole variable domain, remainder taken from reference TRBV9 and TRBJ2-5, is DSGVTQTPKHLITATGQRVTLRCSPRSGDLSVYWYQQSLDQGLQFLIQYYNGEERAKGNILERFSAQQFPDLHSELNLSSLELGDSALYFCASSVGAFGSQETQYFGPGTRLLVL.

The J gene is TRBJ2-3, the V gene TRBV4-2, with TRBD2 matching over 8 bases. After removal of 1 base from V and 4 bases from J, the junction contained 7 bases not matched to a gene. This CDR3 has 16 residues. Germline-derived CDR1 and CDR2 are LGHNA and YNFKEQ. CDR3 coding DNA: TGTGCCAGCAGCCAAGTGTCTGCGGGAGGCGCAGATACGCAGTATTTT. Translation: CASSQVSAGGADTQYF.

This clone was seen a handful of times. The rearrangement joins TRBV6-6 to TRBJ2-3; D not resolved. Germline V gives CDR1 MNHNY, CDR2 SVGAGI (reference sequence). This CDR3 has 13 amino acids. V was trimmed by 6 bases and J by 2 bases, leaving 9 bases between them. The CDR3 protein is CASSLVATDTQYF. For the CDR3, the DNA is TGTGCCAGCAGCCTCGTAGCCACAGATACGCAGTATTTT.

The J gene is TRBJ2-1, the V gene TRBV19, with 9 positions matching TRBD2. V shed 7 bases, J shed 6 bases, and the junction held 7 bases outside the gene matches. Germline CDR1 is LNHDA and CDR2 is SQIVND (reference sequence). This CDR3 spans 14 amino acids. The CDR3 is CASKIAGAPNEQFF. The CDR3 DNA sequence: TGTGCCAGTAAAATAGCGGGAGCCCCCAATGAGCAGTTCTTC.

The gene calls are TRBV7-9 and TRBJ2-7; unclear D gene. Germline V CDR1 and CDR2: SEHNR, FQNEAQ (reference sequence). The CDR3 length is 14 residues. The V gene lost 3 bases and the J gene lost 1 base, with 10 bases spanning the gap. Here the CDR3 DNA reads TGTGCCAGCAGCTTTCGTGGCCTTTCCTACGAGCAGTACTTC. Protein sequence: CASSFRGLSYEQYF. Using reference TRBV7-9 and TRBJ2-7 for the parts outside the CDR3, the full variable domain is DTGVSQNPRHKITKRGQNVTFRCDPISEHNRLYWYRQTLGQGPEFLTYFQNEAQLEKSRLLSDRFSAERPKGSFSTLEIQRTEQGDSAMYLCASSFRGLSYEQYFGPGTRLTVT.

The chain links TRBV18 to TRBJ2-1, with 11 bases that match TRBD2. The CDR3 covers 16 residues. Per the germline V gene, CDR1 is KGHSH and CDR2 is LQKENI. V lost 5 bases and J lost 3; bases outside the gene matches: 6. CDR3 in amino acids: CASSELGTSGYNEQFF. The CDR3 DNA is TGTGCCAGCTCAGAGCTTGGGACTAGCGGCTACAATGAGCAGTTCTTC.

The V gene is TRBV4-2, the J gene TRBJ1-5, with unresolved D. Germline CDR1 LGHNA, CDR2 YNFKEQ. The V gene lost 0 bases and the J gene lost 6 bases, with 6 bases spanning the gap. This CDR3 contains 13 residues. Written as DNA, the CDR3 is TGTGCCAGCAGCCAAGAAGGGAGTCAGCCCCAGCATTTT. Translated: CASSQEGSQPQHF.

V is TRBV6-5 and J is TRBJ1-1; D remains ambiguous. The CDR3 runs 13 residues. V shed 7 bases and J shed 0 bases, with 9 bases lying between them. Germline V gives CDR1 MNHEY, CDR2 SVGAGI. DNA of the CDR3: TGTGCCAGCACCGCGGTAATGAACACTGAAGCTTTCTTT. It specifies CASTAVMNTEAFF.

J is TRBJ1-1 and V is TRBV19; perhaps TRBD1 as D (5 bases). Per germline, CDR1 LNHDA and CDR2 SQIVND (reference sequence). The CDR3 contains 17 residues. V was clipped by 5 bases and J by 3 bases, with 22 bases between them. The DNA for the CDR3 is TGTGCCAGTAGTTTCCTCGGACCTGCCATCAGGGACACTGAAGCTTTCTTT. It codes for CASSFLGPAIRDTEAFF.

This sequence joins TRBV28 and TRBJ1-5; possibly TRBD1 for D (6 bases). Germline CDR1 reads MDHEN; CDR2 reads SYDVKM. The CDR3 loop spans 15 amino acids. V shed 3 bases and J shed 4 bases, with 13 bases lying between them. CDR3 sequence reads: CASSLAIQGNQPQHF. Written as DNA, the CDR3 is TGTGCCAGCAGTTTGGCCATACAGGGAAATCAGCCCCAGCATTTT.

This sequence joins TRBV7-8 and TRBJ2-1, with 10 bases aligning to TRBD2. Germline assignment: CDR1 SGHVS and CDR2 FQNEAQ. This CDR3 is 23 amino acids long. V gave up 7 bases and J gave up 0 bases; unmatched junction bases: 27. This CDR3 reads CASTRVRGAASGSREVSYNEQFF. CDR3 bases: TGTGCCAGCACCCGGGTGAGGGGGGCGGCTAGCGGGAGTCGGGAGGTCTCCTACAATGAGCAGTTCTTC.

This clone has more than one count but fewer than ten. V and J are TRBV9 and TRBJ2-7; tentative D call: TRBD2 (6 bases). Germline lookup yields CDR1 SGDLS and CDR2 YYNGEE. The CDR3 consists of 15 residues. V shed 0 bases and J shed 1 base, with 11 bases lying between them. CDR3 amino acids: CASSVAGLASYEQYF. The CDR3 DNA is TGTGCCAGCAGCGTAGCGGGACTGGCTTCCTACGAGCAGTACTTC. Together with reference TRBV9 and TRBJ2-7, the CDR3 gives the full variable domain: DSGVTQTPKHLITATGQRVTLRCSPRSGDLSVYWYQQSLDQGLQFLIQYYNGEERAKGNILERFSAQQFPDLHSELNLSSLELGDSALYFCASSVAGLASYEQYFGPGTRLTVT.

V and J are TRBV7-8 and TRBJ2-5; TRBD1 matches at 9 bases. Unmatched junction bases numbered 6, after V lost 4 bases and J lost 3 bases. The germline gives CDR1 SGHVS, CDR2 FQNEAQ. CDR3 size: 15 residues. The CDR3 sequence: CASSSWDREKETQYF. The CDR3 bases are TGTGCCAGCAGCTCCTGGGACAGGGAGAAAGAGACCCAGTACTTC. The entire variable domain, with the rest obtained from reference TRBV7-8 and TRBJ2-5, is as follows: GAGVSQSPRYKVAKRGQDVALRCDPISGHVSLFWYQQALGQGPEFLTYFQNEAQLDKSGLPSDRFFAERPEGSVSTLKIQRTQQEDSAVYLCASSSWDREKETQYFGPGTRLLVL.